This T cell receptor (beta chain) was sequenced in a study of cytotoxic CD8 clonotypes in ibrutinib-treated CLL. About the study: Responses: roughly 24 partial, 2 complete; after median about 70 months, approximately 15 stayed remitted, roughly 12 progressed. The study recorded mean values of 255,043 productive templates and approximately 94,000 productive rearrangements per sample.

With regard to this clone: The target antigen is unknown.

Findings and caveats of the study: Sampling times, which were not matched between the groups, differed between sustained-remission patients and progressing patients. Ibrutinib response saw clonality rise, and progression saw it return toward baseline.

Trimming removed 6 bases from V and 6 bases from J, with 12 bases in between. From germline, CDR1 is PRHDT and CDR2 FYEKMQ (reference sequence). This CDR3 is 12 amino acids long. The table came from immunoSEQ multiplex PCR; TCRdb's copy has only in-frame clones and leaves some out. The profile covers about 300,000 clones, with 65% to 85% appearing a single time and around 6% taken by the ten largest. The rearrangement uses TRBV13 and TRBJ2-7; D possibly corresponds to TRBD1 (5 bases). Specimen: PBMCs, collected at disease progression, from a patient treated with ibrutinib. The TCR originated in a human donor with chronic lymphocytic leukemia. CDR3 DNA: TGTGCCAGCAGTTCTGGACAAATCGAGCAGTACTTC. Translated: CASSSGQIEQYF.